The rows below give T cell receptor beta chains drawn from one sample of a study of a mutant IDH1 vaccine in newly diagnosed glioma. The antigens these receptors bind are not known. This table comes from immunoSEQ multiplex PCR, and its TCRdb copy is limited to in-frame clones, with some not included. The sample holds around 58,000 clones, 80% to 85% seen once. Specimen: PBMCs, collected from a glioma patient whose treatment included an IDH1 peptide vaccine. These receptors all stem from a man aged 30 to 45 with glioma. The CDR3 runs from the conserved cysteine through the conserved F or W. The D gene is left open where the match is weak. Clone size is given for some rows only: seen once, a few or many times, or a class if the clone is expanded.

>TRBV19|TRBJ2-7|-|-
TGTGCCAGTAGTATGGGGAACAGGGAAAAAGGGCAGTACTTC
CASSMGNREKGQYF
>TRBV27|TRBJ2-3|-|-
TGTGCCAGCACCCTCCTAGATACGCAGTATTTT
CASTLLDTQYF
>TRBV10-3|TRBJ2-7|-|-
TGTGCCATCAGTAAAGAAGGGCAGTACTACGAGCAGTACTTC
CAISKEGQYYEQYF
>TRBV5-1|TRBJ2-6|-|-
TGCGCCAGCAGCTTGGAAGGGCGCGGGGCCAACGTCCTGACTTTC
CASSLEGRGANVLTF
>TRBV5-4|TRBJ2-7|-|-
TGTGCCAGCAGCTTGGGCGGGGACGACTACGAGCAGTACTTC
CASSLGGDDYEQYF
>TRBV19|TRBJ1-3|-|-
TGTGCCAGTAGTATAGGCGCCTCTGGAAACACCATATATTTT
CASSIGASGNTIYF
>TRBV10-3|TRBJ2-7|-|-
TGTGCCATCGGCAGCTCCTACGAGCAGTACTTC
CAIGSSYEQYF
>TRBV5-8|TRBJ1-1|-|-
TGTGCCAGCAGCTCCGGGACAAAGAACACTGAAGCTTTCTTT
CASSSGTKNTEAFF
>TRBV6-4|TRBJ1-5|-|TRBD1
TGTGCCAGCAGTGCATCCGGGACAGGCAATCAGCCCCAGCATTTT
CASSASGTGNQPQHF
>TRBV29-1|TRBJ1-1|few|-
TGCAGCGTTGAAGATCCTAGCAGGGCGAACACTGAAGCTTTCTTT
CSVEDPSRANTEAFF
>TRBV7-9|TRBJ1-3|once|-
TGTGCCAGCGACGAAGGAGTCATGGTTTCTGGAAACACCATATATTTT
CASDEGVMVSGNTIYF
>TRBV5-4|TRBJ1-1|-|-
TGTGCCAGCAGCTTGGCCAGGGCGAGCACTGAAGCTTTCTTT
CASSLARASTEAFF
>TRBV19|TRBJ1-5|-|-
TGTGCCAGTAGTATACGTCGAGGCGATCAGCCCCAGCATTTT
CASSIRRGDQPQHF
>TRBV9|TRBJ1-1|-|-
TGTGCCAGCAGCGTAGATTCAGGGGAACTGAACACTGAAGCTTTCTTT
CASSVDSGELNTEAFF
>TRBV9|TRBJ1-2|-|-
TGTGCCAGCAGCGGGTGGGAAGGGTTGAACTATGGCTACACCTTC
CASSGWEGLNYGYTF
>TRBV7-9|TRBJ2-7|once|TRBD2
TGTGCCAGCAGCGCAGGACTAGCGGGGAACGGAGAGCAGTACTTC
CASSAGLAGNGEQYF
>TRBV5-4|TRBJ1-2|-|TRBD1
TGTGCCAGCAGCCCCGGACGGGGGGAGGGGGCTAGAGGCTACACCTTC
CASSPGRGEGARGYTF